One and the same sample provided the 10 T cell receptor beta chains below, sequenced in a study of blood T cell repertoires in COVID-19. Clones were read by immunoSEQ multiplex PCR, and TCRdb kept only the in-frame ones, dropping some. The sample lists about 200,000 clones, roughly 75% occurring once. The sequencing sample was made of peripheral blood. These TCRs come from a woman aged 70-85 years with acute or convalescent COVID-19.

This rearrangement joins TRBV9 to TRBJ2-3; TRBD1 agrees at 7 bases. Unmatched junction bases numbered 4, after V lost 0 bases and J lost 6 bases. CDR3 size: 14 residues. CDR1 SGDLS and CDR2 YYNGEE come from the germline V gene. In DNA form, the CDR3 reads TGTGCCAGCAGCGTAGGACAGGGATCGGATACGCAGTATTTT. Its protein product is CASSVGQGSDTQYF.

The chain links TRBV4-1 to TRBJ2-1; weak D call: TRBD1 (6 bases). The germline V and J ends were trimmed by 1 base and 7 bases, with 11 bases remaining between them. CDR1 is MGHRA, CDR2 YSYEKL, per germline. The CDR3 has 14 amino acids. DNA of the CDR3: TGCGCCAGCAGCCAAGGTCCCACAGGGAATGAGCAGTTCTTC. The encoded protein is CASSQGPTGNEQFF.

DNA for the CDR3: TGTGCCAGCAGCTTGGGTGATAGCGCTAGCACAGATACGCAGTATTTT. Its translation: CASSLGDSASTDTQYF. The chain uses TRBV5-4 and TRBJ2-3, with a possible D match to TRBD2 (5 bases). CDR1 is SGHNT and CDR2 is YYREEE in the germline V gene (reference sequence). The CDR3 extends over 16 amino acids. Trimming pared 0 bases from V and 0 bases from J, leaving 11 bases between.

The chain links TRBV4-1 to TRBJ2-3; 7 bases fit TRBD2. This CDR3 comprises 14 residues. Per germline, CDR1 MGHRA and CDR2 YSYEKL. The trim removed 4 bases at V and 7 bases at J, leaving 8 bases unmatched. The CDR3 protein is CASSPGSGANTQYF. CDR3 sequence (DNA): TGCGCCAGCAGCCCTGGGAGCGGGGCAAATACGCAGTATTTT.

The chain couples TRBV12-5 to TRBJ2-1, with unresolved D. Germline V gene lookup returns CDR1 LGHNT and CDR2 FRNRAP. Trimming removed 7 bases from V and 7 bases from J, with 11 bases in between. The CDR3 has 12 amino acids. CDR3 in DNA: TGTGCTAGTGCTCAACAACCAAATGAGCAGTTCTTC. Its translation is CASAQQPNEQFF.

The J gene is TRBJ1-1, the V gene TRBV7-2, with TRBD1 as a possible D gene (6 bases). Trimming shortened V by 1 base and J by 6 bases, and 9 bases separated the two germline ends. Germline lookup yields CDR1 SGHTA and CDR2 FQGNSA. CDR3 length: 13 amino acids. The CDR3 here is CASSLGGQPEAFF. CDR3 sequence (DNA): TGTGCCAGCAGCTTAGGAGGACAGCCTGAAGCTTTCTTT.

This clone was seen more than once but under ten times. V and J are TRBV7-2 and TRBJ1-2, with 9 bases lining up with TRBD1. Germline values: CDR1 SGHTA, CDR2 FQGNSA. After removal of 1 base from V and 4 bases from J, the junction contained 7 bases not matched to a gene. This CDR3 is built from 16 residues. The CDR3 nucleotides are TGTGCCAGCAGCTTAGGAGACAGGGGGTTGGTCTATGGCTACACCTTC. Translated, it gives CASSLGDRGLVYGYTF.

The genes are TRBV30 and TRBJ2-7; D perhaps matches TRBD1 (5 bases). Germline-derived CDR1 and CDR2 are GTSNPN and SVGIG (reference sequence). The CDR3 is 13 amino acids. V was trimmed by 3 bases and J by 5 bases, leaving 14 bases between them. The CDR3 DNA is TGTGCCTGGAGGACAGTGGGTTTCCACGAGCAGTACTTC. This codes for CAWRTVGFHEQYF.

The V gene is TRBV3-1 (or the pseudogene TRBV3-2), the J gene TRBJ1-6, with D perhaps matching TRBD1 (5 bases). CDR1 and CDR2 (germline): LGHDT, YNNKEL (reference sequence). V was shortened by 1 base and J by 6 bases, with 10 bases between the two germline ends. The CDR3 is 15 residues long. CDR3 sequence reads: CASSQGDGGNSPLHF. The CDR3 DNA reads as TGTGCCAGCAGCCAAGGGGACGGGGGTAATTCACCCCTCCACTTT.

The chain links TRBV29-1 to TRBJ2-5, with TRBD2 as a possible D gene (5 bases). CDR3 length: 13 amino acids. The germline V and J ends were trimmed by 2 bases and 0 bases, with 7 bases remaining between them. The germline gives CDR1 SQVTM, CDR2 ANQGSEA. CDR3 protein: CSVEPGYQETQYF. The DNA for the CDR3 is TGCAGCGTTGAACCGGGGTACCAAGAGACCCAGTACTTC. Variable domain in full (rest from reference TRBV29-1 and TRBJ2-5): SAVISQKPSRDICQRGTSLTIQCQVDSQVTMMFWYRQQPGQSLTLIATANQGSEATYESGFVIDKFPISRPNLTFSTLTVSNMSPEDSSIYLCSVEPGYQETQYFGPGTRLLVL.